This is a list of T cell receptor beta chains from one sample in a study of cytotoxic CD8 clonotypes in ibrutinib-treated CLL. The assay was immunoSEQ multiplex PCR, and TCRdb's table has in-frame clones only and misses some. The table records 250,000 to 350,000 clones, 76% of them present only once. The sample here was PBMCs, taken at disease progression, from a patient treated with ibrutinib. Source of these receptors: a human donor with chronic lymphocytic leukemia. CDR3s include the opening cysteine and the closing phenylalanine or tryptophan. D genes are given only for firm matches. For some rows the clone size is stated as once, few or many, or as a class when expanded; others skip it.

clone size: -
V gene: TRBV6-5
D gene: -
J gene: TRBJ1-5
CDR3 DNA: TGTGCCAGCAGTTACTCGTCAGGGAATCAGCCCCAGCATTTT
CDR3 protein: CASSYSSGNQPQHF

clone size: -
V gene: TRBV15
D gene: TRBD1
J gene: TRBJ2-5
CDR3 DNA: TGTGCCACCAGCAGAGATCGGGGGATAGGGACAGGGAAAGAGACCCAGTACTTC
CDR3 protein: CATSRDRGIGTGKETQYF

clone size: once
V gene: TRBV28
D gene: TRBD2
J gene: TRBJ2-7
CDR3 DNA: TGTGCCAGCGCGAGACGGAGCGGGAGGGTTTTTTTT
CDR3 protein: CASARRSGRVFF

clone size: -
V gene: TRBV7-3
D gene: -
J gene: TRBJ2-3
CDR3 DNA: TGTGCCAGCAGCTTATCCCATACAGATACGCAGTATTTT
CDR3 protein: CASSLSHTDTQYF

clone size: -
V gene: TRBV18
D gene: -
J gene: TRBJ2-7
CDR3 DNA: TGTGCCAGCTCACCCGCGGACATGTACGAGCAGTACTTC
CDR3 protein: CASSPADMYEQYF

clone size: -
V gene: TRBV6-5
D gene: TRBD2
J gene: TRBJ2-7
CDR3 DNA: TGTGCCAGCAGTTACTCGTTTCTAGCGGGGGACGAGCAGTACTTC
CDR3 protein: CASSYSFLAGDEQYF

clone size: -
V gene: TRBV7-2
D gene: TRBD1
J gene: TRBJ2-7
CDR3 DNA: TGTGCCAGCAGCTGGGACAGGGCGGGCGAGCAGTACTTC
CDR3 protein: CASSWDRAGEQYF

clone size: few
V gene: TRBV6-5
D gene: -
J gene: TRBJ1-2
CDR3 DNA: TGTGCCAGCAGCGGGGGCACCGCGGTAGGCTACACCTTC
CDR3 protein: CASSGGTAVGYTF

clone size: -
V gene: TRBV14
D gene: -
J gene: TRBJ2-1
CDR3 DNA: TGTGCCAGCAGCCAGGGATGGCTTAGAGCCTACAATGAGCAGTTCTTC
CDR3 protein: CASSQGWLRAYNEQFF

clone size: -
V gene: TRBV5-5
D gene: -
J gene: TRBJ2-1
CDR3 DNA: TGTGCCAGCAGCTGGAAGCTAGCGAATGAGCAGTTCTTC
CDR3 protein: CASSWKLANEQFF

clone size: -
V gene: TRBV5-1
D gene: -
J gene: TRBJ1-2
CDR3 DNA: TGCGCCAGCAGCTTCGGGACTTCATATGGCTACACCTTC
CDR3 protein: CASSFGTSYGYTF

clone size: -
V gene: TRBV7-3
D gene: -
J gene: TRBJ2-7
CDR3 DNA: TGTGCCAGCAGCTTCGGTCTGGCCACCGAGCAGTACTTC
CDR3 protein: CASSFGLATEQYF

clone size: -
V gene: TRBV7-9
D gene: -
J gene: TRBJ2-1
CDR3 DNA: TGTGCCACAGGGTGGGAGACGGACAATGAGCAGTTCTTC
CDR3 protein: CATGWETDNEQFF

clone size: few
V gene: TRBV10-3
D gene: -
J gene: TRBJ1-2
CDR3 DNA: TGTGCCATCAGTGAGTTAGGTTTGGGTGGCTACACCTTC
CDR3 protein: CAISELGLGGYTF

clone size: -
V gene: TRBV9
D gene: -
J gene: TRBJ2-6
CDR3 DNA: TGTGCCAGCAGTCGGGGGAAGGGGACCGGACTGACTTTC
CDR3 protein: CASSRGKGTGLTF

clone size: few
V gene: TRBV20-1
D gene: -
J gene: TRBJ1-1
CDR3 DNA: TGCAGTCACCCTAGCACTGAAGCTTTCTTT
CDR3 protein: CSHPSTEAFF

clone size: -
V gene: TRBV7-9
D gene: TRBD1
J gene: TRBJ1-6
CDR3 DNA: TGTGCCAGCAGCTTACTGGGGACAGGGGTATCGAATTCACCCCTCCACTTT
CDR3 protein: CASSLLGTGVSNSPLHF

clone size: -
V gene: TRBV6-1
D gene: -
J gene: TRBJ1-2
CDR3 DNA: TGTGCCATCCTGGTCGTGGGCTACACCTTC
CDR3 protein: CAILVVGYTF

clone size: once
V gene: TRBV6-5
D gene: TRBD1
J gene: TRBJ2-7
CDR3 DNA: TGTGCCACCAGGGGGATCTCCTACGAGCAGTACTTC
CDR3 protein: CATRGISYEQYF

clone size: -
V gene: TRBV19
D gene: -
J gene: TRBJ1-5
CDR3 DNA: TGTGCCAGTAGTTTCCAGCTCCGGGGGCCCCAGCATTTT
CDR3 protein: CASSFQLRGPQHF

clone size: few
V gene: TRBV27
D gene: TRBD1
J gene: TRBJ2-7
CDR3 DNA: TGTGCCAGCGCAGGACAGGCCAACTACTACGAGCAGTACTTC
CDR3 protein: CASAGQANYYEQYF

clone size: -
V gene: TRBV7-3
D gene: TRBD1
J gene: TRBJ2-5
CDR3 DNA: TGTGCCAGCAGCCGGACAGGACAAGAGACCCAGTACTTC
CDR3 protein: CASSRTGQETQYF

clone size: -
V gene: TRBV15
D gene: -
J gene: TRBJ2-2
CDR3 DNA: TGTGCCACCAGCAGAGAGGAGGTCTATTCGAACACCGGGGAGCTGTTTTTT
CDR3 protein: CATSREEVYSNTGELFF

clone size: -
V gene: TRBV10-1
D gene: TRBD1
J gene: TRBJ2-7
CDR3 DNA: TGCGCCAGCAGTGAGGGGGACAGGATCTACGAGCAGTACTTC
CDR3 protein: CASSEGDRIYEQYF

clone size: -
V gene: TRBV7-9
D gene: -
J gene: TRBJ1-4
CDR3 DNA: TGTGCCAGCAGCCCACCAGGTTTTGATGAAAAACTGTTTTTT
CDR3 protein: CASSPPGFDEKLFF

clone size: -
V gene: TRBV7-2
D gene: -
J gene: TRBJ2-7
CDR3 DNA: TGTGCCAGCAGCTTAGGCCGAGACAGCATCGAGCAGTACTTC
CDR3 protein: CASSLGRDSIEQYF

clone size: -
V gene: TRBV10-1
D gene: TRBD1
J gene: TRBJ2-1
CDR3 DNA: TGCGCCACCGGACACCCGGGACAGGGCTACAATGAGCAGTTCTTC
CDR3 protein: CATGHPGQGYNEQFF

clone size: few
V gene: TRBV28
D gene: -
J gene: TRBJ2-1
CDR3 DNA: TGTGCCAGCAGTTCGGTGGTTTGGGGGACGAGCCAGTTCTTC
CDR3 protein: CASSSVVWGTSQFF

clone size: -
V gene: TRBV28
D gene: TRBD1
J gene: TRBJ2-7
CDR3 DNA: TGTGCCAGCAGTTTGCTCGAGGGACAGGGCTACGAGCAGTACTTC
CDR3 protein: CASSLLEGQGYEQYF

clone size: once
V gene: TRBV5-1
D gene: TRBD1
J gene: TRBJ2-7
CDR3 DNA: TGCGCCAGCAGCTTGGATTTCGCCCAGGGGGTCTACGAGCAGTACTTC
CDR3 protein: CASSLDFAQGVYEQYF

clone size: -
V gene: TRBV7-9
D gene: -
J gene: TRBJ2-3
CDR3 DNA: TGTGCCAGCAGCTCGGGCCGCCAAGTCCAGCTAAGGGCGCAGTATTTT
CDR3 protein: CASSSGRQVQLRAQYF

clone size: -
V gene: TRBV19
D gene: -
J gene: TRBJ1-1
CDR3 DNA: TGTGCCAGTGGGCGAAGCACTGAAGCTTTCTTT
CDR3 protein: CASGRSTEAFF

clone size: -
V gene: TRBV15
D gene: -
J gene: TRBJ2-3
CDR3 DNA: TGTGCCACCAGCGCTCATCGGCCAGATACGCAGTATTTT
CDR3 protein: CATSAHRPDTQYF

clone size: -
V gene: TRBV6-6
D gene: TRBD1
J gene: TRBJ1-6
CDR3 DNA: TGTGCCAGCAGACCAGGGGGCAACACGGATTCACCCCTCCACTTT
CDR3 protein: CASRPGGNTDSPLHF

clone size: -
V gene: TRBV4-2
D gene: -
J gene: TRBJ2-2
CDR3 DNA: TGTGCCAGCAGCCAAGATAAGGACAGTTTTAGAGTTGAGAACACCGGGGAGCTGTTTTTT
CDR3 protein: CASSQDKDSFRVENTGELFF

clone size: -
V gene: TRBV9
D gene: TRBD2
J gene: TRBJ2-5
CDR3 DNA: TGTGCCAGCAGCGAGACTAGCCTTGGAGAGACCCAGTACTTC
CDR3 protein: CASSETSLGETQYF

clone size: few
V gene: TRBV6-5
D gene: -
J gene: TRBJ1-6
CDR3 DNA: TGTGCCAGCAGGCCCCGGGACACCACTTCACCCCTCCACTTT
CDR3 protein: CASRPRDTTSPLHF

clone size: -
V gene: TRBV5-4
D gene: -
J gene: TRBJ1-6
CDR3 DNA: TGTGCCAGCAGTCCGCGGGGGAATTCACCCCTCCACTTT
CDR3 protein: CASSPRGNSPLHF